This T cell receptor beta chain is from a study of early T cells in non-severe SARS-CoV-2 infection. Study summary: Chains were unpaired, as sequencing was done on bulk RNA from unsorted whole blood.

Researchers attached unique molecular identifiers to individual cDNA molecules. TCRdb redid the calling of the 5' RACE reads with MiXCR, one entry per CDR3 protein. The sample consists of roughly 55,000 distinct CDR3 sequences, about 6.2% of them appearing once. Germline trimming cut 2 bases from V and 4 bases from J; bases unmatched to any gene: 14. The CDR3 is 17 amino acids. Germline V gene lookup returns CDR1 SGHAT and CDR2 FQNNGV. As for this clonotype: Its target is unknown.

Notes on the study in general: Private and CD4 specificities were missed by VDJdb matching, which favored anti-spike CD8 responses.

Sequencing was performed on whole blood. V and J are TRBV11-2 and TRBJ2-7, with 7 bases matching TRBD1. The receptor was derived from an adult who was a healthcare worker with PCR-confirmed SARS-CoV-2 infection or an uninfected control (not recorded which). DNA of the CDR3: TGTGCCAGCAGCTTAAACAGGGGTACGCCCTCACCGTACGAGCAGTACTTC. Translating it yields CASSLNRGTPSPYEQYF. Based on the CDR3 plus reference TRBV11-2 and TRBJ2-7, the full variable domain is EAGVAQSPRYKIIEKRQSVAFWCNPISGHATLYWYQQILGQGPKLLIQFQNNGVVDDSQLPKDRFSAERLKGVDSTLKIQPAKLEDSAVYLCASSLNRGTPSPYEQYFGPGTRLTVT.